This T cell receptor (beta chain) was obtained from a study of beta chain features in type 1 diabetes. Study at large: Sorted cells from all samples, numbering 100 million to 120 million, were examined. Findings and limits, study-wide: When Type 1 diabetes patients were examined, their TCRB CDR3s proved moderately but significantly shorter in all four CD4+ subsets.

Of the isolated RNA, all was reverse transcribed, and so the sequenced material was expressed TCRB transcripts. The table came from immunoSEQ multiplex PCR; TCRdb's copy has only in-frame clones and leaves some out. The sample holds under 850,000 clones; around 15% are singletons and the top ten take approximately 0.022%. Remarks on this clone: Its antigen is unknown.

CDR3 length equals 15 residues. With V trimmed by 1 base and J by 3 bases, 2 bases remained unmatched. CDR1 and CDR2 from the germline V gene are SGHTA and FQGNSA. This sequence joins TRBV7-2 and TRBJ2-1; 8 nucleotides match TRBD2. This TCR derives from a man in his late teens or twenties with type 1 diabetes. Material for sequencing was naive CD4+ T cells from blood. The chain's CDR3 is CASSLEAGGYNEQFF. CDR3 DNA sequence: TGTGCCAGCAGCTTAGAGGCGGGGGGCTACAATGAGCAGTTCTTC.